This TCR beta chain came from a study of cytomegalovirus exposure and HLA in healthy donors. General study findings and limits: Some TCR beta chains (more than 150 of them) were listed as cytomegalovirus-associated. In a later analysis, common viral pathogens appeared linked to several of the most significant clusters.

A word on this clone: Its antigen is undetermined.

13 Jbeta primers and 60 Vbeta primers were used for the PCR. The protocol was immunoSEQ multiplex PCR, while the TCRdb copy is restricted to in-frame clones and leaves out a portion. Seen in this sample are about 140,000 clones; the ten most common clones hold about 0.96%. V lost 6 bases and J lost 4; bases outside the gene matches: 4. Germline values: CDR1 MDHEN, CDR2 SYDVKM. The CDR3 extends over 13 amino acids. The rearrangement uses TRBV28 and TRBJ2-5; TRBD2 matches 8 bases. The specimen was PBMCs. This clonotype was obtained from a male donor in good health and CMV-seronegative. The CDR3 loop is CASRRGGRETQYF. In DNA, the CDR3 is TGTGCCAGCAGACGGGGGGGGCGAGAGACCCAGTACTTC.